The 29 T cell receptor beta chains below were found in one sample sequenced in a study of shared clonotypes between healthy human individuals. TCRdb's copy holds only in-frame clones and misses some; the assay was immunoSEQ multiplex PCR. The table shows some 1 million clones, with under 80% occurring only once. The source material was memory CD4+ T cells sorted from blood. Subset meaning: CD45RA-negative fraction. These receptors were collected from a man aged 18 to 35 in good health.

The chain carries TRBV7-2 and TRBJ2-3, with D tentatively TRBD2 (6 bases). Between the trimmed V and J ends, which lost 0 bases and 5 bases, there was a span of 6 bases. The CDR3 runs 13 residues. Germline-derived CDR1 and CDR2 are SGHTA and FQGNSA. CDR3 sequence reads: CASSLAGGDTQYF. The DNA for the CDR3 is TGTGCCAGCAGCTTAGCCGGGGGAGATACGCAGTATTTT.

V and J are TRBV2 and TRBJ1-2; TRBD1 aligns across 7 bases. V was clipped by 3 bases and J by 4 bases; unmatched bases: 5. Germline-derived CDR1 and CDR2 are SNHLY and FYNNEI. This CDR3 contains 14 residues. The CDR3 sequence is CASSETEGAYGYTF. In nucleotides, the CDR3 is TGTGCCAGCAGTGAGACAGAGGGGGCCTATGGCTACACCTTC.

CDR3 in DNA: TGTGCCAGCAGTGAAATTATTTCGGCCGCTGCGGCAAATGAAAAACTGTTTTTT. Translation: CASSEIISAAAANEKLFF. The gene calls are TRBV6-1 and TRBJ1-4; D call uncertain. The CDR3 has 18 residues. V lost 2 bases and J 5 bases, leaving 21 bases between the germline ends. Germline V lookup: CDR1 MNHNS, CDR2 SASEGT.

This chain uses TRBV28 with TRBJ1-2, with 9 positions matching TRBD1. This CDR3 region has 15 residues. From germline, CDR1 is MDHEN and CDR2 SYDVKM. After removal of 5 bases from V and 4 bases from J, the junction contained 8 bases not matched to a gene. The CDR3 DNA reads as TGTGCCAGCAGTCCCCGACAGGGGGGGGTCTATGGCTACACCTTC. Translating it yields CASSPRQGGVYGYTF.

This clone appeared once. DNA for the CDR3: TGTGCCAGCTCACCGCCGACAGGCACCGGACCTGGGGAAGCTTTCTTT. This codes for CASSPPTGTGPGEAFF. The rearrangement links TRBV18 to TRBJ1-1; tentatively, D is TRBD1 (6 bases). The V end was cut by 3 bases, the J end by 8 bases, with 22 bases between. Germline values: CDR1 KGHSH, CDR2 LQKENI. The CDR3 has 16 amino acids.

This clone was seen more than once but under ten times. The V gene is TRBV6-1, the J gene TRBJ2-5; D may be TRBD1 or TRBD2 (5 bases each). The germline V gene encodes CDR1 MNHNS and CDR2 SASEGT. This CDR3 is built from 14 residues. Between the trimmed V and J ends, which lost 4 bases and 7 bases, there was a span of 16 bases. CDR3 region: CASSGGDGLMTQYF. The CDR3 DNA is TGTGCCAGCAGTGGTGGGGACGGCCTGATGACCCAGTACTTC.

This sequence joins TRBV25-1 and TRBJ1-4, with 8 positions matching TRBD1. The CDR3 runs to 16 residues. From germline, CDR1 is MGHDK and CDR2 SYGVNS. The V segment lost 3 bases and the J segment 7 bases; nucleotides outside the gene matches: 10. CDR3 amino acids: CASSDPGQGRGEKLFF. The CDR3 DNA reads TGTGCCAGCAGTGACCCCGGACAGGGCCGAGGTGAAAAACTGTTTTTT.

This chain links TRBV2 with TRBJ2-3, with a tentative D call TRBD2 (5 bases). Germline V CDR1 and CDR2: SNHLY, FYNNEI. This CDR3 has 14 residues. With 4 bases removed from V and 4 bases from J, the gap between germline ends came to 12 bases. This chain's CDR3 is CASSGRRGSDTQYF. Written as DNA, the CDR3 is TGTGCCAGCAGTGGGAGGAGAGGGTCAGATACGCAGTATTTT.

The V gene is TRBV4-1, the J gene TRBJ2-1; TRBD2 matches at 8 bases. The V gene end was trimmed by 0 bases and the J gene end by 0 bases; junction bases not matched to a gene: 4. The CDR3 is 17 residues long. Per germline, CDR1 MGHRA and CDR2 YSYEKL. CDR3 amino acids: CASSQDPSGSSYNEQFF. The CDR3 DNA reads TGCGCCAGCAGCCAAGATCCAAGCGGGAGCTCCTACAATGAGCAGTTCTTC.

The V and J genes are TRBV29-1 and TRBJ1-4; D uncertain. This CDR3 has 12 residues. CDR1 is SQVTM, CDR2 ANQGSEA, per germline. V lost 1 base to trimming and J lost 10 bases, with 10 bases between them. The CDR3 loop reads CSVEGRRRKLFF. In DNA, the CDR3 is TGCAGCGTTGAAGGGAGGCGAAGAAAACTGTTTTTT.

This clone was seen a handful of times. This chain connects TRBV19 to TRBJ2-6, with no clear D. CDR1 is LNHDA, CDR2 SQIVND, per germline (reference sequence). This CDR3 is 15 amino acids long. The V gene lost 5 bases and the J gene lost 2 bases, with 10 bases spanning the gap. CDR3 coding DNA: TGTGCCAGTAGTCCAGAGATGACTGGGGCCAACGTCCTGACTTTC. It yields the protein CASSPEMTGANVLTF. The whole variable domain, remainder taken from reference TRBV19 and TRBJ2-6, is DGGITQSPKYLFRKEGQNVTLSCEQNLNHDAMYWYRQDPGQGLRLIYYSQIVNDFQKGDIAEGYSVSREKKESFPLTVTSAQKNPTAFYLCASSPEMTGANVLTFGAGSRLTVL.

V is TRBV20-1 and J is TRBJ2-1; TRBD2 might be the D (6 bases). Looked up from germline, CDR1 is DFQATT and CDR2 is SNEGSKA (reference sequence). Trimming pared 7 bases from V and 10 bases from J, leaving 14 bases between. The CDR3 is 11 residues long. CDR3 coding DNA: TGCAGTGTTAGCGGTTCGCCGGAGCAGTTCTTC. Its protein product is CSVSGSPEQFF.

Comments on this clone: This CDR3 is also generated by other DNA sequences in the sample. V is TRBV19 and J is TRBJ1-5; D possibly corresponds to TRBD1 (5 bases). Per germline, CDR1 LNHDA and CDR2 SQIVND (reference sequence). The V end was cut by 5 bases, the J end by 2 bases, with 10 bases between. The CDR3 runs 14 residues. CDR3 nucleotides: TGTGCCAGTAGTCCACAACAGGGCAATCAGCCCCAGCATTTT. Protein: CASSPQQGNQPQHF.

This clone came up once. The V and J genes are TRBV7-9 and TRBJ2-7; the match to TRBD1 covers 9 bases. Germline CDR1 and CDR2: SEHNR and FQNEAQ (reference sequence). This CDR3 is built from 17 residues. The V segment lost 1 base and the J segment 2 bases; nucleotides outside the gene matches: 9. This CDR3 reads CASSLGGRGQGPYEQYF. The CDR3 DNA reads as TGTGCCAGCAGCTTAGGAGGTAGGGGACAGGGACCCTACGAGCAGTACTTC.

The rearrangement uses TRBV18 and TRBJ2-1, with 8 nucleotides matching TRBD1. V trimming: 3 bases; J trimming: 6 bases; junction bases outside the gene matches: 4. Germline CDR1 KGHSH, CDR2 LQKENI. The CDR3 has 14 residues. The CDR3 reads CASSPRTGINEQFF. The CDR3, as DNA: TGTGCCAGCTCACCTAGGACAGGGATCAATGAGCAGTTCTTC.

This clone was picked up a small number of times. The J gene is TRBJ2-7, the V gene TRBV28; D is perhaps TRBD1 (5 bases). The CDR3 runs 12 residues. CDR1 is MDHEN and CDR2 is SYDVKM in the germline V gene. V was trimmed by 10 bases and J by 3 bases, leaving 13 bases between them. The CDR3 region has the DNA TGTGCCACCCTGTCAACAGGCTACGAGCAGTACTTC. Protein product: CATLSTGYEQYF.

This clone appeared a single time. The chain links TRBV7-2 to TRBJ2-3; 7 bases map to TRBD1. V was clipped by 5 bases and J by 6 bases; unmatched bases: 8. The CDR3 covers 14 residues. Germline V gene lookup returns CDR1 SGHTA and CDR2 FQGNSA. The CDR3 loop reads CASSPSGGFDTQYF. The CDR3 bases are TGTGCCAGCAGCCCCTCAGGGGGTTTTGATACGCAGTATTTT.

To note about this clone: Other DNA sequences in this specimen translate into the identical CDR3. V and J are TRBV9 and TRBJ2-3; 11 bases line up with TRBD2. V was pared by 2 bases and J by 3 bases, with 2 bases of the junction left unmatched. The CDR3 is made up of 15 amino acids. Germline V lookup: CDR1 SGDLS, CDR2 YYNGEE. The CDR3 reads CASSVGTSGTDTQYF. CDR3 coding DNA: TGTGCCAGCAGCGTCGGGACTAGCGGTACAGATACGCAGTATTTT.

The genes are TRBV30 and TRBJ2-3; D might be TRBD1 or TRBD2, each matching 5 bases. The CDR3 is made up of 15 amino acids. Germline V gene lookup returns CDR1 GTSNPN and CDR2 SVGIG (reference sequence). Trimming removed 4 bases at V and 3 bases at J, with 17 bases between. The DNA for the CDR3 is TGTGCCTGGACTCTAGCAGGGTCATGGACAGATACGCAGTATTTT. Encoded protein: CAWTLAGSWTDTQYF.

This clone showed up just a few times. J is TRBJ1-4 and V is TRBV9, with D tentatively TRBD1 (6 bases). The CDR3 is 15 amino acids. Germline CDR1 SGDLS, CDR2 YYNGEE. V dropped 3 bases and J dropped 3 bases, with 12 bases sitting between them. CDR3 sequence reads: CASSAPSGANEKLFF. Written as DNA, the CDR3 is TGTGCCAGCAGCGCTCCATCAGGGGCTAATGAAAAACTGTTTTTT.

With regard to this clone: A clone one base away is much larger, so this may be a read error. V gene TRBV11-2 combines with J gene TRBJ1-2, with unresolved D. Germline values: CDR1 SGHAT, CDR2 FQNNGV. V was shortened by 0 bases and J by 4 bases, with 6 bases between the two germline ends. CDR3 length: 13 amino acids. CDR3 in amino acids: CASSLEGFYGYTF. The CDR3 coding sequence is TGTGCCAGCAGCTTAGAAGGGTTCTATGGCTACACCTTC.

The chain joins TRBV14 to TRBJ1-2; the match to TRBD1 covers 9 bases. Looked up from germline, CDR1 is SGHDN and CDR2 is FVKESK. The V and J ends lost 4 bases and 6 bases, in that order; junction bases with no gene match: 12. This CDR3 spans 16 amino acids. The CDR3 nucleotides are TGTGCCAGCAGCCGTGATCCCGGGACAGGGAGCAATGGCTACACCTTC. This translates into CASSRDPGTGSNGYTF.

Turning to this clone: The sample contains more than one DNA sequence encoding this CDR3. This chain joins TRBV28 and TRBJ1-2, with a possible D match to TRBD1 (5 bases). CDR1 MDHEN and CDR2 SYDVKM come from the germline V gene. Trimming cost V 10 bases and J 6 bases, with 15 bases left between them. This CDR3 has 12 residues. As DNA, the CDR3 is TGTGCCATCTCGGGGGTATACCATGGCTACACCTTC. Residues: CAISGVYHGYTF.

As regards this clone: Different DNA sequences within this sample yield the same CDR3. The V gene is TRBV7-9, the J gene TRBJ2-5, with 10 bases matching TRBD2. V gave up 3 bases and J gave up 1 base; unmatched junction bases: 2. The length of the CDR3 is 15 residues. Germline assignment: CDR1 SEHNR and CDR2 FQNEAQ (reference sequence). As DNA, the CDR3 is TGTGCCAGCAGCTTGCCTAGCGGGGGCCAAGAGACCCAGTACTTC. Protein product: CASSLPSGGQETQYF.

The chain links TRBV5-6 to TRBJ2-7; tentative D call: TRBD2 (6 bases). Trimming stripped 0 bases from V and 5 bases from J, with 18 bases between. This CDR3 has 16 residues. Germline V CDR1 and CDR2: SGHDT, YYEEEE. CDR3 residues: CASSLGSSGWLNEQYF. As DNA, the CDR3 is TGTGCCAGCAGCTTGGGGTCCAGCGGGTGGCTCAACGAGCAGTACTTC.

CDR3 sequence reads: CASSLALAVNEQFF. CDR3 nucleotides: TGTGCCAGCAGCTTAGCACTAGCGGTCAATGAGCAGTTCTTC. The chain has TRBV11-2 and TRBJ2-1; 8 bases agree with TRBD2. V lost 1 base, J lost 6 bases, and 2 bases stayed unmatched. This CDR3 has 14 amino acids. Germline assignment: CDR1 SGHAT and CDR2 FQNNGV.

A note on this clone: The same CDR3 also results from other DNA sequences found in this sample. The chain uses TRBV6-5 and TRBJ2-1, with D perhaps matching TRBD1 or TRBD2 (5 bases each). This CDR3 is 15 amino acids long. Per the germline V gene, CDR1 is MNHEY and CDR2 is SVGAGI. The ends were cut back, 0 bases at V and 4 bases at J, with 10 bases in the middle. CDR3 region: CASSYSSGGYNEQFF. DNA for the CDR3: TGTGCCAGCAGTTACTCGAGTGGGGGATACAATGAGCAGTTCTTC.

The J gene is TRBJ1-1, the V gene TRBV10-1, with 7 bases lining up with TRBD1. Trimming removed 2 bases from V and 2 bases from J; junction bases left unmatched: 5. Looked up from germline, CDR1 is WNHNN and CDR2 is SYGVQD (reference sequence). The CDR3 has 15 residues. The CDR3 spells CASSEGQAINTEAFF. The CDR3 DNA follows: TGCGCCAGCAGTGAGGGACAGGCGATTAACACTGAAGCTTTCTTT.

The chain has TRBV2 and TRBJ2-5, with 8 bases aligning to TRBD1. The germline V gene has CDR1 SNHLY and CDR2 FYNNEI. CDR3 length: 14 amino acids. The V gene end was trimmed by 8 bases and the J gene end by 5 bases; junction bases not matched to a gene: 10. CDR3 nucleotides: TGTGCCAGCCAGAGAGAGACAGGGGTGGAGACCCAGTACTTC. Its protein product is CASQRETGVETQYF. Supplemented by reference TRBV2 and TRBJ2-5, the full variable domain reads EPEVTQTPSHQVTQMGQEVILRCVPISNHLYFYWYRQILGQKVEFLVSFYNNEISEKSEIFDDQFSVERPDGSNFTLKIRSTKLEDSAMYFCASQRETGVETQYFGPGTRLLVL.